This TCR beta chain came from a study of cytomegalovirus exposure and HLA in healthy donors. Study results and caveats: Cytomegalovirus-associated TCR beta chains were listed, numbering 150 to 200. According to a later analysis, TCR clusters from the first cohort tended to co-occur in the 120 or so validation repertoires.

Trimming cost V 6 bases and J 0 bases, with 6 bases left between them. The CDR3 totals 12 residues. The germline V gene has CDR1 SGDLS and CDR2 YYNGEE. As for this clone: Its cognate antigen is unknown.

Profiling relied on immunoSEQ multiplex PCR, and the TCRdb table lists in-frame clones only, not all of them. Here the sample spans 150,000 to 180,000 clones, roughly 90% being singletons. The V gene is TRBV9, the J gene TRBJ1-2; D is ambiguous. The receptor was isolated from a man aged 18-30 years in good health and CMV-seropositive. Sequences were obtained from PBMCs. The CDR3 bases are TGTGCCAGCATCGGGACTAACTATGGCTACACCTTC. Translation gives CASIGTNYGYTF.